Sequencing of this T cell receptor beta chain was carried out in a study of T cell responses to AZD1222 COVID-19 vaccine. Overall study: Pooled in the analysis were second doses at about 4 or about 12 weeks. Study-level points and caveats: No day 14 peak samples; only post-peak repertoires were characterized. The donor cohort was predominantly white British with a female majority, and clonal diversity may have been underestimated. Two AZD1222 administrations were followed by greater Spike-specific TCR breadth and depth.

Comment on this clone: As yet, its antigen is unknown.

Generated by immunoSEQ multiplex PCR, the TCRdb table keeps only in-frame clones and is missing some. The table lists approximately 120,000 clones, roughly 87% of them singletons. Trimming stripped 8 bases from V and 5 bases from J, with 19 bases between. This CDR3 has 14 amino acids. The germline gives CDR1 SEHNR, CDR2 FQNEAQ (reference sequence). The chain is built from TRBV7-9 and TRBJ2-7, with D possibly called TRBD1 or TRBD2 (5 bases each). The receptor's source is an adult in good health. The input for sequencing was peripheral blood, taken on day 0 of AZD1222 vaccination. CDR3 bases: TGTGCCAGCGGGGCAGACCGGGGCACCCACGAGCAGTACTTC. Amino acids: CASGADRGTHEQYF. Together with reference TRBV7-9 and TRBJ2-7, the CDR3 gives the full variable domain: DTGVSQNPRHKITKRGQNVTFRCDPISEHNRLYWYRQTLGQGPEFLTYFQNEAQLEKSRLLSDRFSAERPKGSFSTLEIQRTEQGDSAMYLCASGADRGTHEQYFGPGTRLTVT.